This section outlines one T cell receptor (beta chain) sequence together with its context. These data originate in a study of blood T cell repertoires in COVID-19. Across the whole study: T cells, B-cell-depleted T cells, or PBMCs supplied cDNA or gDNA.

Produced via immunoSEQ multiplex PCR; TCRdb's table is partial and in-frame only. The table includes roughly 410,000 clones, over 75% detected once. The germline CDR1 and CDR2 sequences are SNHLY and FYNNEI. V dropped 5 bases and J dropped 0 bases, with 8 bases sitting between them. This CDR3 contains 15 residues. This receptor was taken from a woman in her fifties or sixties with COVID-19, enrolled during active disease. The sample consisted of peripheral blood. This chain connects TRBV2 to TRBJ2-6, with unresolved D. This chain's CDR3 is CASSLLFSGANVLTF. The CDR3 nucleotides read TGTGCCAGCAGTTTACTGTTCTCTGGGGCCAACGTCCTGACTTTC.